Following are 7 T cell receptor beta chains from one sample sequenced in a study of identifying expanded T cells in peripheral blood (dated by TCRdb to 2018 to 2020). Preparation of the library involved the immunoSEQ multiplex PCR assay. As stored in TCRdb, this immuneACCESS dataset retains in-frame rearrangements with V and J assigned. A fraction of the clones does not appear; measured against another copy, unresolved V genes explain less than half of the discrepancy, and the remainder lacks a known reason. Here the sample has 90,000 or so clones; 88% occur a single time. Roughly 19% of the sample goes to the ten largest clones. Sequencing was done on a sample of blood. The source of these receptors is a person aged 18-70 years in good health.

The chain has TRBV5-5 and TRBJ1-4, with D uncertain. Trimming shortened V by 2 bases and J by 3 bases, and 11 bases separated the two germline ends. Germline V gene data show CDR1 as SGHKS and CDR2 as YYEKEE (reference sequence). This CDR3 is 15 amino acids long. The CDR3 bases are TGTGCCAGCAGCTTAAGTGGACGTCCTAATGAAAAACTGTTTTTT. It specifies CASSLSGRPNEKLFF.

CDR3 in amino acids: CASSDLFSEAYGYTF. The CDR3 nucleotides are TGTGCCAGCTCAGACCTTTTTTCGGAGGCCTATGGCTACACCTTC. The chain carries TRBV18 and TRBJ1-2; D ambiguous. The CDR3 contains 15 residues. V lost 5 bases to trimming and J lost 4 bases, with 17 bases between them. Germline loops: CDR1 KGHSH, CDR2 LQKENI.

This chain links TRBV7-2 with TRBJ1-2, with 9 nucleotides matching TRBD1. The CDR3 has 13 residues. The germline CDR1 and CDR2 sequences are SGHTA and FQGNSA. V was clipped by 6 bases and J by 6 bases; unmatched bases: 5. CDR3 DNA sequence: TGTGCCAGCAGATCCGACAGGGGGAATGGCTACACCTTC. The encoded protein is CASRSDRGNGYTF.

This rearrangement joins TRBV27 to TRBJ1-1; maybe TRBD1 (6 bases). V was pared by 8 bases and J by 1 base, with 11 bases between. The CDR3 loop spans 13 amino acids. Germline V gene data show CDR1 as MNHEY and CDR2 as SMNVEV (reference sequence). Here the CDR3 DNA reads TGTGCCAGCGCAGGGGCTGAGAACACTGAAGCTTTCTTT. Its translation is CASAGAENTEAFF.

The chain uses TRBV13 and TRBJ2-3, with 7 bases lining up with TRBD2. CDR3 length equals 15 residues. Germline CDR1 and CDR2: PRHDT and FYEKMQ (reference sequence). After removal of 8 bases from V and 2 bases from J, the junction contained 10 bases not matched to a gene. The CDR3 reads CASPPPSGYTDTQYF. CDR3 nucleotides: TGTGCCAGCCCCCCCCCTAGCGGATACACAGATACGCAGTATTTT. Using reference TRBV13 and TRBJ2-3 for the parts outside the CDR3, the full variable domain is AAGVIQSPRHLIKEKRETATLKCYPIPRHDTVYWYQQGPGQDPQFLISFYEKMQSDKGSIPDRFSAQQFSDYHSELNMSSLELGDSALYFCASPPPSGYTDTQYFGPGTRLTVL.

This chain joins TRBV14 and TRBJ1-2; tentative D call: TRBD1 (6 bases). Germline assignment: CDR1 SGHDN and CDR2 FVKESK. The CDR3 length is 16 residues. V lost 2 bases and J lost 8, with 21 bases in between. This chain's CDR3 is CASSQPSWSGAVGYTF. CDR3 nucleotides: TGTGCCAGCAGCCAACCAAGCTGGTCGGGGGCGGTAGGCTACACCTTC.

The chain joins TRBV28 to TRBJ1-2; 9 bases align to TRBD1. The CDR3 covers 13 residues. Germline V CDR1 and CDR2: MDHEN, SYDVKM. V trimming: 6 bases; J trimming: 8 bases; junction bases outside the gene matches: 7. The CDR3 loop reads CASRPQGAGGYTF. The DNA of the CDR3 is TGTGCCAGCAGGCCACAGGGGGCGGGGGGCTACACCTTC.